This TCR beta chain originates from a study of cytomegalovirus exposure and HLA in healthy donors. Findings and caveats of the study: Sequences of the TCR beta chain were said to predict the HLA-A and HLA-B alleles of most subjects accurately. The authors later found TCR association rates varying by HLA locus, with DRB1 most and HLA-C fewest.

Details on this clone: The antigen is not known.

Vbeta (60) and Jbeta (13) primers were used in the PCR. TCRdb keeps only in-frame clones here, not all; method: immunoSEQ multiplex PCR. This table holds around 100,000 clones, roughly three fifths found once. Among the donors, all were healthy bone marrow donors. CDR1 is LNHDA, CDR2 SQIVND, per germline (reference sequence). The CDR3 contains 14 residues. Unmatched junction bases numbered 11, after V lost 6 bases and J lost 12 bases. The V gene is TRBV19, the J gene TRBJ1-1, with TRBD1 matching 12 bases. Sequencing input: PBMCs. The sequence was obtained from a human donor in good health. CDR3 region: CASRRGQGAGVTFF. The CDR3 nucleotides read TGTGCCAGTAGACGGGGACAGGGGGCTGGTGTAACTTTCTTT. The full variable domain, rest sourced from reference TRBV19 and TRBJ1-1, is DGGITQSPKYLFRKEGQNVTLSCEQNLNHDAMYWYRQDPGQGLRLIYYSQIVNDFQKGDIAEGYSVSREKKESFPLTVTSAQKNPTAFYLCASRRGQGAGVTFFGQGTRLTVV.